This T cell receptor beta chain was retrieved from a study of human T cells and chemical hapten exposure. Study observations and caveats: Among TCRs, those above 1 in 1000 frequency were unaffected by DPC sensitization. Alopecia in all donors means immunity may differ from healthy individuals. PT1 expanded TCR numbers rose with patch test score.

Original methodology: There were a median of roughly 100,000 TCRs per sample, with a range from roughly 20,000 to 690,600. TCRdb itself ran the RACE reads through MiXCR, one entry per CDR3 protein. The V and J calls come from TCRdb's annotation, not from the publication. The sample includes roughly 100,000 distinct CDR3 sequences, about a tenth of them seen just once. Sample time point: patch test 2, 6 weeks after DPC sensitization. Treatment here: therapeutic diphenylcyclopropenone sensitization with weekly scalp DPC. Ten or more counts support this clonotype. Its antigen remains unknown. This CDR3 has 17 amino acids. V shed 3 bases and J shed 1 base, with 17 bases lying between them. The V gene's germline CDR1 is KGHSH and CDR2 LQKENI.

This TCR came from a woman aged 40-49 years with alopecia areata. Some clones in this sample may be carry-over from other donors' samples. The chain has TRBV18 and TRBJ2-3; TRBD1 is a possible D gene (5 bases). Material: whole blood, obtained in connection with sensitization to the hapten diphenylcyclopropenone (DPC). CDR3 DNA: TGTGCCAGCTCACCGCAAAAGACAGCTTACGGCACAGATACGCAGTATTTT. Translated, it gives CASSPQKTAYGTDTQYF.